This T cell receptor (beta chain) was identified during a study of CD8 T cells in Susac syndrome. As to this clonotype: The antigen remains unidentified.

The germline V gene encodes CDR1 MGHDK and CDR2 SYGVNS. The CDR3 is 17 amino acids. The junction had 2 bases not matched to a gene; V was cut back by 4 bases and J by 0 bases. The RNA input was roughly 0.45 to 1 ug, and it was reverse transcribed with random hexamers. It was immunoSEQ multiplex PCR that amplified TCR beta CDR3 across 54 Vbeta and 13 Jbeta. In TCRdb, the immunoSEQ multiplex PCR reads were re-called with MiXCR into one record per CDR3 protein. The repertoire has over 150,000 distinct CDR3 sequences, approximately 95% of them found once; the top ten carry around 0.12%. General observations from the study: The study recognized that the number of individuals in its TCR sequencing and HLA analysis was relatively small.

The chain links TRBV25-1 to TRBJ2-6; TRBD1 matches 11 bases. Sequencing used CD4+ T cells from PBMCs. The sequence came from a human donor with Susac syndrome. For the CDR3, the DNA is TGTGCCAGCAGTGGCGGGACAGGGGGCTCTGGGGCCAACGTCCTGACTTTC. It codes for CASSGGTGGSGANVLTF.